The 7 T cell receptor beta chains in this list originate from one sample, sequenced in a study of control samples from healthy donors and cancer patients (dated by TCRdb to the early 2020s). The library came from the immunoSEQ multiplex PCR assay. The immuneACCESS repertoire file appears here via TCRdb, limited to in-frame rearrangements. These files lack a portion of the clones; in checked studies, under half of the deficit traces to unresolved V genes, and the cause of the others is not known. Across this sample there are some 120,000 clones, with under 95% seen only once. 1.7% of the sample comes from the top ten. The sequencing input was PBMCs. The receptors were gathered from a man aged 50 or older with head and neck cancer.

The gene calls are TRBV4-1 and TRBJ1-5, with D perhaps TRBD1 (6 bases). This CDR3 contains 15 residues. Trimming took 4 bases from V and 3 from J, leaving 13 bases between them. CDR1 is MGHRA and CDR2 is YSYEKL in the germline V gene. The CDR3 DNA follows: TGCGCCAGCAGCCCCCAGGGGCGAGACAATCAGCCCCAGCATTTT. Translating gives CASSPQGRDNQPQHF.

The rearrangement links TRBV6-2 or TRBV6-3 to TRBJ2-7, with no clear D. CDR1 and CDR2 (germline): MNHEY, SVGEGT. The CDR3 covers 11 residues. Deletions cut 5 bases from V and 4 bases from J, with 6 bases between. The CDR3 nucleotides are TGTGCCAGCAGTCAGGTGTACGAGCAGTACTTC. Translation gives CASSQVYEQYF.

The rearrangement links TRBV19 to TRBJ1-1, with 9 bases lining up with TRBD1. CDR1 is LNHDA and CDR2 is SQIVND in the germline V gene (reference sequence). This CDR3 is 17 amino acids long. Trimming cost V 3 bases and J 4 bases; bases outside gene matches: 12. CDR3 protein: CASSMMGDRVFGTEAFF. The CDR3, as DNA: TGTGCCAGTAGTATGATGGGGGACAGGGTATTCGGCACTGAAGCTTTCTTT.

The CDR3 sequence: CASTLDRGSVAFF. CDR3 DNA: TGTGCCAGCACTCTCGACAGGGGGTCTGTAGCTTTCTTT. The chain employs TRBV28 and TRBJ1-1; TRBD1 aligns across 9 bases. Germline CDR1 and CDR2: MDHEN and SYDVKM. Losses at the gene ends were 7 bases for V and 10 bases for J; bases not matched to a gene: 10. The CDR3 consists of 13 residues. Full variable domain (remainder filled in from reference TRBV28 and TRBJ1-1): DVKVTQSSRYLVKRTGEKVFLECVQDMDHENMFWYRQDPGLGLRLIYFSYDVKMKEKGDIPEGYSVSREKKERFSLILESASTNQTSMYLCASTLDRGSVAFFGQGTRLTVV.

This clone was seen just once. This rearrangement joins TRBV2 to TRBJ1-5; D unclear. Germline assignment: CDR1 SNHLY and CDR2 FYNNEI. CDR3 length: 13 amino acids. The V and J ends lost 6 bases and 0 bases respectively, with 6 bases between them. The CDR3 loop reads CASRYYSNQPQHF. CDR3 bases: TGTGCCAGCAGGTACTATAGCAATCAGCCCCAGCATTTT.

The table lists this clone with a count of one. The V gene is TRBV2, the J gene TRBJ1-5, with D possibly matching TRBD1 (6 bases). There are 15 residues in the CDR3. V lost 8 bases to trimming and J lost 0 bases, with 14 bases between them. Germline loops: CDR1 SNHLY, CDR2 FYNNEI. CDR3 nucleotides: TGTGCCAGCCACCGGGACATGAATAGCAATCAGCCCCAGCATTTT. Its translation: CASHRDMNSNQPQHF.

V gene TRBV18 combines with J gene TRBJ2-4; either TRBD1 or TRBD2 may supply D (7 bases each). Germline V CDR1 and CDR2: KGHSH, LQKENI. The CDR3 is made up of 15 amino acids. V gave up 5 bases and J gave up 6 bases, with 17 bases separating them. Here the CDR3 reads CASSISGDRGNIQYF. The CDR3, as DNA: TGTGCCAGCTCAATCAGCGGGGACAGAGGAAACATTCAGTACTTC. Complete variable domain (other parts from reference TRBV18 and TRBJ2-4): NAGVMQNPRHLVRRRGQEARLRCSPMKGHSHVYWYRQLPEEGLKFMVYLQKENIIDESGMPKERFSAEFPKEGPSILRIQQVVRGDSAAYFCASSISGDRGNIQYFGAGTRLSVL.